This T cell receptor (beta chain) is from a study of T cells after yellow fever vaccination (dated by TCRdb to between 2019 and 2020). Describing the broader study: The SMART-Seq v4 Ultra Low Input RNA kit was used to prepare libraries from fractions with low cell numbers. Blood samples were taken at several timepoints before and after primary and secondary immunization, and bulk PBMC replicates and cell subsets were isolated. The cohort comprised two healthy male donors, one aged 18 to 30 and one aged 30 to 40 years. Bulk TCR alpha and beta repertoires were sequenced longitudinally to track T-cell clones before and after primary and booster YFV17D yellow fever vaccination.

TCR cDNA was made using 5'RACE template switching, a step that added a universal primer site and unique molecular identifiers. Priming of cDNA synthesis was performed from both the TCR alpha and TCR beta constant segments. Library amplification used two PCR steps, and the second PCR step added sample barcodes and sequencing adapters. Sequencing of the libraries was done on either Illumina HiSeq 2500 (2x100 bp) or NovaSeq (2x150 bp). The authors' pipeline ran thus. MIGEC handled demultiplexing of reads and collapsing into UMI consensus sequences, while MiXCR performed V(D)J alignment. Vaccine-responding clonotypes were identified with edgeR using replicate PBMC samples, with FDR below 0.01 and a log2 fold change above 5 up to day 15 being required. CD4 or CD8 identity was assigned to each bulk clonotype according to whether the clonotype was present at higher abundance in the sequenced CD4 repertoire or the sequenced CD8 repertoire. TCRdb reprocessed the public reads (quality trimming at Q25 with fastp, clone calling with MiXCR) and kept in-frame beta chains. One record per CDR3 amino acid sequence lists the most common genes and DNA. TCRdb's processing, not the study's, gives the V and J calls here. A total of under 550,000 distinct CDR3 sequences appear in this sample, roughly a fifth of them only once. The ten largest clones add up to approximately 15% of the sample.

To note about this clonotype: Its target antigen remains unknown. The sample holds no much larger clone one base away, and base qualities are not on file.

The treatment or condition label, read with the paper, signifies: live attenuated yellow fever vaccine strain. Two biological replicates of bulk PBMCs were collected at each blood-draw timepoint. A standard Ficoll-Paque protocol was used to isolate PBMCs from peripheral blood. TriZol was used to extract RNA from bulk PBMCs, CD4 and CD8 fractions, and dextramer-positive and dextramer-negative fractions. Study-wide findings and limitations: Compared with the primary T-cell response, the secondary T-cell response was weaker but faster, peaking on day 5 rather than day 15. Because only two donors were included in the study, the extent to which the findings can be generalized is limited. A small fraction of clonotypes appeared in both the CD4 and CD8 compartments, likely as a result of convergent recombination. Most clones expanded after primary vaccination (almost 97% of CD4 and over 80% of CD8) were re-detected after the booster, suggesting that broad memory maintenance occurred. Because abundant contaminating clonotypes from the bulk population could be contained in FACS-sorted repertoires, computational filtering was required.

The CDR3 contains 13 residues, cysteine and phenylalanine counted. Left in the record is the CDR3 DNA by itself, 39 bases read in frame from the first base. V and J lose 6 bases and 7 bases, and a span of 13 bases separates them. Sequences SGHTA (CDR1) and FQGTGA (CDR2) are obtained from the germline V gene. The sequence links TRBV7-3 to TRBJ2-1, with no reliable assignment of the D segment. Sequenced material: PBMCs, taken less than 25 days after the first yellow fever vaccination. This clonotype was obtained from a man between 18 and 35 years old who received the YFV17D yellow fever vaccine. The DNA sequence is TGTGCCAGCAGTCCAGGAAGCTCGAATGAGCAGTTCTTC. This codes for CASSPGSSNEQFF.